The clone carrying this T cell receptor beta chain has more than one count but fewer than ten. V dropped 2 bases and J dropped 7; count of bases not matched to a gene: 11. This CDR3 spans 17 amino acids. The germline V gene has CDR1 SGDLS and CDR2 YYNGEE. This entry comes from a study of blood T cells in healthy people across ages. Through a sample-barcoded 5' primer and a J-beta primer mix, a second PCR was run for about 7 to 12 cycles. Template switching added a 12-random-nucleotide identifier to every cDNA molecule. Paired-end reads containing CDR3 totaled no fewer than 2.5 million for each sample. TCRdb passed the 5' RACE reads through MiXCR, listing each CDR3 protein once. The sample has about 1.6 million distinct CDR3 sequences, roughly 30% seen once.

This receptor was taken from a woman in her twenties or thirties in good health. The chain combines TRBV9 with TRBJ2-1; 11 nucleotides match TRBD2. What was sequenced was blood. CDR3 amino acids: CASSVWEGTSGCNEQFF. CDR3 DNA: TGTGCCAGCAGCGTCTGGGAAGGGACTAGCGGCTGTAATGAGCAGTTCTTC.